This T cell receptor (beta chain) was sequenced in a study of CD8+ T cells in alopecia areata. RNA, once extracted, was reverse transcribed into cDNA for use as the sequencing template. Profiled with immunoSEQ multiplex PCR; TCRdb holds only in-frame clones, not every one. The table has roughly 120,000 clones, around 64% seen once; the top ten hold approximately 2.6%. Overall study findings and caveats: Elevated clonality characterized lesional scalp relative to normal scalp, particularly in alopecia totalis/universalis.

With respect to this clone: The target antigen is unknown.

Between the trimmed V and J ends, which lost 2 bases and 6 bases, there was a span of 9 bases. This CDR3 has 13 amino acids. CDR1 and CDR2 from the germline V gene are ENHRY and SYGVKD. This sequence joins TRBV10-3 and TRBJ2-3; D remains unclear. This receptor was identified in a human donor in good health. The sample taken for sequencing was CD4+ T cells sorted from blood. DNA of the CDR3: TGTGCCATCAGTGAGACCCCGACGGATACGCAGTATTTT. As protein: CAISETPTDTQYF.